This T cell receptor beta chain comes out of a study of blood T cell repertoires in COVID-19. About the study: The United States, Italy and Spain provided the acute and convalescent COVID-19 samples. The cDNA or gDNA used as material had been derived from T cells, B-cell-depleted T cells, or PBMCs.

The CDR3 totals 16 residues. Germline V CDR1 and CDR2: LGHNA, YNFKEQ. Trimming at V came to 1 base and at J to 2 bases, leaving 5 bases not matched to a gene. Original processing notes: Amplification with reference gene primers provided the estimates of nucleated cell counts. Produced via immunoSEQ multiplex PCR; TCRdb's table is partial and in-frame only. D and trimming come from the DNA, and the V and J calls and clone size come from that table. In the table there are around 130,000 clones, roughly 89% of which are singletons. The rearrangement joins TRBV4-2 to TRBJ2-1, with 7 bases lining up with TRBD2. The TCR sequence derives from a man aged 35 to 55 with acute or convalescent COVID-19. The sample taken for sequencing was peripheral blood. The CDR3: CASSQALAVPYNEQFF. CDR3 nucleotides: TGTGCCAGCAGCCAAGCTCTAGCGGTACCCTACAATGAGCAGTTCTTC.